The sequence of this T cell receptor (beta chain) was determined in a study of T-cell memory formation after mild COVID-19 (dated by TCRdb to the early 2020s). Study-wide context: TCR sequence clusters from the two donors were largely donor specific. Longitudinal TCRalpha and TCRbeta repertoire sequencing tracked T-cell clones expanding and contracting after mild COVID-19 in a couple of donors. The cohort comprised two young, previously healthy adult volunteers, one female and one male. Beyond this particular receptor, the publication reports: Contracting CD4+ clones were found mainly in CM and EM memory subsets, while CD8+ clones were enriched in EMRA. SARS-CoV-2 specificity of the second-wave clones peaking on day 37 was not confirmed. Some responding clones were detected in pre-infection memory, suggesting pre-existing cross-reactive memory T cells joined the SARS-CoV-2 response. From day 15 to 85, contracting clones showed balanced CD4/CD8 phenotypes, whereas a second wave of clones that expanded from day 15 to 37 leaned towards CD4+. Only two mild cases were covered in the study, and larger cohorts including severe cases with pre-infection samples were considered necessary.

Data came from an Illumina NovaSeq 6000. cDNA libraries for TCRalpha and TCRbeta were prepared by 5'RACE using constant-segment primers, with sample barcodes and unique molecular identifiers added. RNA was extracted from every sample with Trizol reagent. The libraries were amplified in two PCR steps, and the second step added a second sample barcode and Illumina TruSeq adapters. Libraries were sequenced on an Illumina NovaSeq with 2 x 150 bp paired-end reads. The published analysis was carried out like this. Demultiplexing of reads and collapsing into UMI-guided consensus sequences were performed with migec v1.2.7. Using mixcr v2.1.11, UMI consensuses were aligned to TRA and TRB V and J templates and then assembled into clonotypes. A clonotype was counted as expanded or contracted only if both edgeR and NoisET called the change significant, with noise models trained on biological replicates. edgeR calls used a false discovery rate-adjusted p below 0.01 and a log2 fold-change threshold of 1. As an exploratory analysis of dynamics, max-normalized trajectories of the 1000 most abundant clonotypes were examined with PCA combined with hierarchical clustering. Separately sequenced CD4+ and CD8+ repertoires were used to assign a CD4 or CD8 phenotype to each responding clone. TCRdb handled the public reads itself, with Q25 trimming in fastp and clone calling in MiXCR, and kept productive beta chains. Rows with a matching CDR3 protein are joined into one entry that keeps the most common DNA and genes. The authors' filters were not applied to this entry. The sample yields 200,000 to 250,000 distinct CDR3 sequences; around 8.8% were counted once. 3.5% of the sample is in the top ten clones.

Ficoll-Paque density gradient centrifugation was used to isolate PBMCs. From the cysteine through the phenylalanine, the CDR3 covers 14 amino acids. Only the CDR3 region is kept as DNA, spanning 42 bases read in frame from base 1. Here V drops 2 bases and J drops 5 bases, and the junction holds 4 bases not matched to any gene. The germline V gene gives CDR1 as MNHEY and CDR2 as SVGAGI. This clonotype has more than one count but fewer than ten. It has no known antigen specificity. It has no much larger one-base neighbor in the sample; base qualities were not kept. This clonotype was sampled from a man aged 18-30 years who had mild COVID-19 (a few samples of this study predate the infection). The sample titles of this study are shuffled in the database, so cell type and time point are left out; the donor was told from shared clones. The source material was PBMCs or a T cell subset sorted from them (not recorded which). The V gene is TRBV6-5 and the J gene is TRBJ2-7; 9 middle bases align to TRBD2. The DNA sequence is given as TGTGCCAGCAGTTACGGGCGGGGGGGCCACGAGCAGTACTTC. Translated, it reads CASSYGRGGHEQYF.